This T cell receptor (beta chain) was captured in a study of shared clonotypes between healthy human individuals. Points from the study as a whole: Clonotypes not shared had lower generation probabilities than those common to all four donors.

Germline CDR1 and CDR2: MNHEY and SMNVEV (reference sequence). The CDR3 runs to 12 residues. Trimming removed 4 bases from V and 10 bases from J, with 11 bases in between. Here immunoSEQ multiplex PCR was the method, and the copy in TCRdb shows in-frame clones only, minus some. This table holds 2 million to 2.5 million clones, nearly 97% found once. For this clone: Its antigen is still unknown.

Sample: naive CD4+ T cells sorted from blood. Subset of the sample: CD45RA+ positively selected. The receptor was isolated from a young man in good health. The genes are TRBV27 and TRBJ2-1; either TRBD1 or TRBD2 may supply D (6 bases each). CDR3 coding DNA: TGTGCCAGCAGTTCGGAGGGGGGCGAGCAGTTCTTC. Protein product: CASSSEGGEQFF.